This T cell receptor (beta chain) was identified during a study of blood T cell repertoires in COVID-19. Study-level background: Sources were T cells, B-cell-depleted T cells, or PBMCs; the material itself was cDNA or gDNA.

This CDR3 contains 12 residues. Looked up from germline, CDR1 is SGHAT and CDR2 is FQDESV (reference sequence). V was shortened by 3 bases and J by 10 bases, with 7 bases between the two germline ends. Methods used by the authors: Counts of nucleated cells, estimated from reference gene primer amplification, were obtained. The protocol was immunoSEQ multiplex PCR, while the TCRdb copy is restricted to in-frame clones and leaves out a portion. The V and J calls and the clone size are those of that table, but D and trimming were determined from the DNA. The data hold approximately 170,000 clones, with roughly nine tenths observed a single time.

The sequencing input was peripheral blood. The chain joins TRBV11-1 to TRBJ1-6; D ambiguous. This TCR came from a man in his late teens or twenties who had recovered from COVID-19. CDR3 nucleotide sequence: TGTGCCAGCAGCTTCCCGGGATCACCCCTCCACTTT. As protein: CASSFPGSPLHF.